Sequencing of this TCR beta chain was carried out in a study of neurological immune-mediated disorders. Synthesis of cDNA was carried out by template-switch 5'RACE. The reaction used 10-nucleotide random UMIs. TCRdb itself ran the 5' RACE reads through MiXCR, one entry per CDR3 protein. Of approximately 40,000 distinct CDR3 sequences listed, 13% to 15% are singletons. The sorted-subset TCR libraries were prepared using 800,000 to 1,000,000 CD4+ or CD8+ T cells as the starting material. This clonotype was picked up many times. Germline V lookup: CDR1 SGHRS, CDR2 YFSETQ. The germline V and J ends were trimmed by 0 bases and 1 base, with 10 bases remaining between them. CDR3 size: 16 residues.

This chain joins TRBV5-1 and TRBJ2-2, with D possibly matching TRBD2 (6 bases). Sequencing was performed on CD4+ T cells from blood. The TCR sequence derives from an older woman with HTLV-1-associated myelopathy (HAM/TSP). In DNA, the CDR3 is TGCGCCAGCAGCTTGGAACCCGGGGGGAACACCGGGGAGCTGTTTTTT. This encodes CASSLEPGGNTGELFF.